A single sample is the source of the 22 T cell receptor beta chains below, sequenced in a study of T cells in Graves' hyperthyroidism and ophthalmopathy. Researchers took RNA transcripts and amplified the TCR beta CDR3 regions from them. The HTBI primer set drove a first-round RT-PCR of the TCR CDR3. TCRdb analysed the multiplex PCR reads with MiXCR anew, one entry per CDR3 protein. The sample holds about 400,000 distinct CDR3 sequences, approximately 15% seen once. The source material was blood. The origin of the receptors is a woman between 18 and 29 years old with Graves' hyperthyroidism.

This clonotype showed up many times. The CDR3 nucleotides are TGTGCCAGCAGTTCGGACAGGGGGCCCCACGAGCAGTACTTC. It codes for CASSSDRGPHEQYF. V is TRBV6-1 and J is TRBJ2-7; TRBD1 matches 11 bases. CDR1 MNHNS and CDR2 SASEGT come from the germline V gene. The ends lost 5 bases at V and 5 bases at J; junction bases unmatched: 5. The CDR3 extends over 14 amino acids.

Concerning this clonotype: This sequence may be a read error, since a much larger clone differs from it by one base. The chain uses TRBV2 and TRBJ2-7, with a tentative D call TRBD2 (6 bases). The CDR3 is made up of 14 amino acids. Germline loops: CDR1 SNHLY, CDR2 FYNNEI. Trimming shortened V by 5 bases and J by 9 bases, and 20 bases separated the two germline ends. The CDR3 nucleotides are TGTGCCAGCAGTCGCGGGGCTCCACCCCACGGGCAGTACTTC. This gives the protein CASSRGAPPHGQYF.

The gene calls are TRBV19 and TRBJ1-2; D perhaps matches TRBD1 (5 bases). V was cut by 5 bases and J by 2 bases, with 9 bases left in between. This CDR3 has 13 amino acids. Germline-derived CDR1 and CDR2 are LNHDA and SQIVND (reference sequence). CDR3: CASSVGPNYGYTF. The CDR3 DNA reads TGTGCCAGTAGTGTGGGACCGAACTATGGCTACACCTTC. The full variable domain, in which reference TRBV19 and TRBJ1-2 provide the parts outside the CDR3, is DGGITQSPKYLFRKEGQNVTLSCEQNLNHDAMYWYRQDPGQGLRLIYYSQIVNDFQKGDIAEGYSVSREKKESFPLTVTSAQKNPTAFYLCASSVGPNYGYTFGSGTRLTVV.

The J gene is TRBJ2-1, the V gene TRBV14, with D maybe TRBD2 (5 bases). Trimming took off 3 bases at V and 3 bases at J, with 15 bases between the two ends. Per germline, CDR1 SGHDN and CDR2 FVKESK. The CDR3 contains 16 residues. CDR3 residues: CASSHSTAAIYNEQFF. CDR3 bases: TGTGCCAGCAGCCATTCTACAGCGGCCATCTACAATGAGCAGTTCTTC.

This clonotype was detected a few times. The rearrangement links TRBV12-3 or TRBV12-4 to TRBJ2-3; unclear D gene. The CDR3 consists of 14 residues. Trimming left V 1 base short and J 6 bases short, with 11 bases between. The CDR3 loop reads CASSLGTLEDTQYF. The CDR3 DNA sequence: TGTGCCAGCAGTTTAGGGACCTTGGAGGATACGCAGTATTTT.

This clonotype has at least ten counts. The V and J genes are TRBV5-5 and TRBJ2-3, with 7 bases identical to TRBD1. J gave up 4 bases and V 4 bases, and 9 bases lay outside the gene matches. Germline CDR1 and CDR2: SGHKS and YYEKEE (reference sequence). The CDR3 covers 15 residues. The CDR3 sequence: CASSQGGQISDTQYF. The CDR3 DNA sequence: TGTGCCAGCAGCCAAGGGGGACAGATTTCAGATACGCAGTATTTT.

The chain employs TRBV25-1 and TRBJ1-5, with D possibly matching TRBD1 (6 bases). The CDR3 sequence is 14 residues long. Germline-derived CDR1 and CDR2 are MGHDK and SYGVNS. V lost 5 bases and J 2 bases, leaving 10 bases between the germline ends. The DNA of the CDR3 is TGTGCCAGCAGTCAACAGGGCCGCAATCAGCCCCAGCATTTT. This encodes CASSQQGRNQPQHF.

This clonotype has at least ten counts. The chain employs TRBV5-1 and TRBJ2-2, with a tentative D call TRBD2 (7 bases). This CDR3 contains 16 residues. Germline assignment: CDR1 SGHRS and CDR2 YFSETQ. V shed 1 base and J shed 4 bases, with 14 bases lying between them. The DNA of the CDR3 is TGCGCCAGCAGCTTGTTTGCGGGGGCTCGCACCGGGGAGCTGTTTTTT. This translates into CASSLFAGARTGELFF.

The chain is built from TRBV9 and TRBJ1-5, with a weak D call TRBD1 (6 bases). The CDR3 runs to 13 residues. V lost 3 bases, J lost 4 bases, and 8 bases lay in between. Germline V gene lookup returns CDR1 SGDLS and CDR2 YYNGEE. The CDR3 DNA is TGTGCCAGCAGCGGACAGGCGAATCAGCCCCAGCATTTT. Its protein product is CASSGQANQPQHF.

The CDR3 nucleotides read TGCGCCAGCAGCCACGGGACGGAGGGGACCGGGGAGCTGTTTTTT. Translating gives CASSHGTEGTGELFF. This chain joins TRBV5-1 and TRBJ2-2, with D possibly being TRBD2 (6 bases). V lost 4 bases and J lost 5, with 15 bases in between. The CDR3 consists of 15 residues. Per the germline V gene, CDR1 is SGHRS and CDR2 is YFSETQ.

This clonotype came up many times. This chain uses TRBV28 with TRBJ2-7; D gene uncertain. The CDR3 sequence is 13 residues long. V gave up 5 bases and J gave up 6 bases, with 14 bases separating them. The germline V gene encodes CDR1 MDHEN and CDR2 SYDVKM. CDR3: CASSQDALSEQYF. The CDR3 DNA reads TGTGCCAGCAGTCAGGACGCCTTGTCCGAGCAGTACTTC. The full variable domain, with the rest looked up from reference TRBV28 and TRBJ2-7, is DVKVTQSSRYLVKRTGEKVFLECVQDMDHENMFWYRQDPGLGLRLIYFSYDVKMKEKGDIPEGYSVSREKKERFSLILESASTNQTSMYLCASSQDALSEQYFGPGTRLTVT.

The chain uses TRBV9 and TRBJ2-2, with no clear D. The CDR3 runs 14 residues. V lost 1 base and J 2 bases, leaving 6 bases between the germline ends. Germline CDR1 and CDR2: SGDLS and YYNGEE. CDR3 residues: CASSVQINTGELFF. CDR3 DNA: TGTGCCAGCAGCGTACAGATTAACACCGGGGAGCTGTTTTTT. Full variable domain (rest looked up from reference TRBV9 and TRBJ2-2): DSGVTQTPKHLITATGQRVTLRCSPRSGDLSVYWYQQSLDQGLQFLIQYYNGEERAKGNILERFSAQQFPDLHSELNLSSLELGDSALYFCASSVQINTGELFFGEGSRLTVL.

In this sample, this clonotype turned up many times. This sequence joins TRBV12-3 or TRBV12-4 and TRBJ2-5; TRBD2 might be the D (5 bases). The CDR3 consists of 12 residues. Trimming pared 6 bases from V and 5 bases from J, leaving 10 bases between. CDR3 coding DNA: TGTGCCAGCAGCTTAACGGGGGAGACCCAGTACTTC. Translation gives CASSLTGETQYF.

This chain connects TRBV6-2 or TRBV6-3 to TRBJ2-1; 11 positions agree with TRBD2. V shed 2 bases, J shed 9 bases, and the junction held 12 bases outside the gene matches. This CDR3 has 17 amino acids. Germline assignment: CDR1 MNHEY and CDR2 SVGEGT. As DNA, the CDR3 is TGTGCCAGCAGTTACGCCCCGGCTAGCGGGGGGCAGAGTGAGCAGTTCTTC. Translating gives CASSYAPASGGQSEQFF.

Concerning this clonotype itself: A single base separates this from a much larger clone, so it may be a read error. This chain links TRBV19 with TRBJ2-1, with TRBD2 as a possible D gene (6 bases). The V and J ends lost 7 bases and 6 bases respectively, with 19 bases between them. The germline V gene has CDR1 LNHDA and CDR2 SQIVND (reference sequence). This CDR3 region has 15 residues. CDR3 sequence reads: CASTFTMTEGNEQFF. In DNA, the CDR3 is TGTGCCAGTACCTTCACGATGACGGAGGGCAATGAGCAGTTCTTC.

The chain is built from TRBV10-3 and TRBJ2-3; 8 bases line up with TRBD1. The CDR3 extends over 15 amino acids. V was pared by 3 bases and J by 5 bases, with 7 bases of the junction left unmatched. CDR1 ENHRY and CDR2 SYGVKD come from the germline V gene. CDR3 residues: CAISERGQVGDTQYF. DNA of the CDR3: TGTGCCATCAGTGAAAGGGGACAGGTTGGAGATACGCAGTATTTT.

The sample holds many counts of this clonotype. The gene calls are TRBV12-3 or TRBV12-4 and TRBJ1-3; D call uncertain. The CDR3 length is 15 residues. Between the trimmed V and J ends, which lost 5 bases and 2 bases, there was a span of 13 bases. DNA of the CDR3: TGTGCCAGCAGTCAACAATCAGGAGCTGGAAACACCATATATTTT. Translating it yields CASSQQSGAGNTIYF.

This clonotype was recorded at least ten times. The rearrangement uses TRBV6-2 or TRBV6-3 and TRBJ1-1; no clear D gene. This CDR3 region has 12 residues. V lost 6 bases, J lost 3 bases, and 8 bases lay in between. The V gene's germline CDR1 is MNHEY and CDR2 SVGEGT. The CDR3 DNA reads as TGTGCCAGCAGAGACCCCGACACTGAAGCTTTCTTT. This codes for CASRDPDTEAFF.

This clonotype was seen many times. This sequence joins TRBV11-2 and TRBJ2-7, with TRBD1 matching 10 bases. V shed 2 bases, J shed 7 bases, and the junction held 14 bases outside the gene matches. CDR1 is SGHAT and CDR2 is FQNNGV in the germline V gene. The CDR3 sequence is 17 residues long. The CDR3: CASSLRKDRGKVDEQYF. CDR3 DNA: TGTGCCAGCAGCTTACGGAAGGACAGGGGGAAGGTTGATGAGCAGTACTTC.

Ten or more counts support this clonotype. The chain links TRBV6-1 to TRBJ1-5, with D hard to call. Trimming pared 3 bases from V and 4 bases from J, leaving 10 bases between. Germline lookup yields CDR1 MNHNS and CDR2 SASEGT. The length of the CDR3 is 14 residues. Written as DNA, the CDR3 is TGTGCCAGCAGTGAGGGCGGGGAGAATCAGCCCCAGCATTTT. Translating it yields CASSEGGENQPQHF.

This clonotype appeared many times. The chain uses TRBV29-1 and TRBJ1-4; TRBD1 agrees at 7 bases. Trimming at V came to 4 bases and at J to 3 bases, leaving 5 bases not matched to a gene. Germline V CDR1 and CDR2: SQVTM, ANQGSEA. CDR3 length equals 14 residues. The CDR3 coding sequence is TGCAGCGTTGGAGGGGGCACGGCTAATGAAAAACTGTTTTTT. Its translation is CSVGGGTANEKLFF.

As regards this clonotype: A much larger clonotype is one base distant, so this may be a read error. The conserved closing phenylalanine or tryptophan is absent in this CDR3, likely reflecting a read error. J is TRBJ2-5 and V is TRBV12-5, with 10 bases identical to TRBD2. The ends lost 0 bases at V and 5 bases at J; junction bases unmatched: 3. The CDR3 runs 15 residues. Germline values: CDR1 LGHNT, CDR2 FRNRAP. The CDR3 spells CASGLVAGGLETQYL. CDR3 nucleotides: TGTGCTAGTGGTTTGGTAGCGGGAGGGCTCGAGACCCAGTACCTC.